Described below is a single TCR beta chain sequence and its context. No antigen is known for it. The sample holds no much larger clone one base away, and base qualities are not on file. This specimen belongs to a study of cytomegalovirus exposure and HLA in healthy donors (TCRdb year 2017). General notes on the study: According to an earlier analysis of a few hundred of the donors, some 180 million T cells yielded 100 million or so unique TCR beta sequences and approximately 300 Gb of sequence data. The aim of the study was to test whether cataloging public T cell receptors could identify signatures of past pathogen exposure. Across approximately 400 genotyped donors of the cohort, an average of approximately 240,000 unique TCR beta nucleotide sequences per donor were sequenced, and 15% to 20% of those sequences were non-productive. Of the 300 to 400 genotyped donors, over 65% fell in the genetic ancestry cluster associated with self-reported Caucasian donors. A later genetic analysis used genome-wide SNP genotypes for about 65% of the roughly 700 donors, treating that subset as a discovery cohort. Donor age, sex, ethnicity and CMV serostatus were collected together with the repertoire data. Around 320 gigabases of sequencing data and approximately 80 million unique TCR sequences were included in an early release covering about 620 HLA-typed donors. The number of donors typed differed by locus, with about 620-630 for A, B, C, DRB1 and DQB1, 522 for DQA1, 600 to 610 for DPA1, and roughly 450 for DPB1. The study combined high-throughput TCR immunosequencing, statistical association of individual TCRs with disease status, and machine learning to predict cytomegalovirus infection status. A handful of DR-DQ haplotypes were handled as single units for association and clustering because linkage in the cohort was strong. The later analysis used no new phenotypic data to find candidate immune exposures, relying instead on TCR beta sequences and their occurrence across donors. All discovery cohort repertoires had been generated using a single sequencing platform. HLA typing included class I and class II loci at four-digit resolution. Using immunosequencing, the study profiled T cell repertoires from fewer than 700 subjects and related those repertoires to cytomegalovirus serostatus. Besides the first cohort of about 730 subjects, a separate validation cohort made up of 120 different subjects was used. In an earlier analysis of a few hundred of the donors, high-throughput TCR beta sequencing was used to judge whether each TCR beta V gene segment behaved as functional or pseudogenic. In a later analysis, previously published TCR beta repertoires from more than 500 donors were re-analyzed and high-resolution HLA genotyping was added so that TCR occurrence patterns could be studied. General study outcomes and caveats: Immune exposure information for the cohort was limited to CMV serostatus. A few of the identified cytomegalovirus-associated TCR beta chains were confirmed in vitro to be specific for cytomegalovirus antigens. Broadly in line with IMGT annotations, most TCR beta V segments showed up in productive rearrangements about 87% or about 30% of the time in an earlier analysis of several hundred of the donors. In a later analysis, several top co-occurrence clusters were reported to appear linked to parvovirus B19, influenza, CMV and Epstein-Barr virus. It was suggested by the authors that the approach could potentially be generalized to other disease states and immunological phenotypes. The sequencing pipeline was judged likely to have produced a cluster of highly shared sequence variants as a technical artifact. HLA typing was unavailable for some donors at each locus, so association tests used only the typed subset. In the study, 164 TCR beta chains were listed as associated with cytomegalovirus. According to a later analysis, most CMV-associated TCR beta chains appeared to be HLA-restricted, and the HLA associations seemed to be driven largely by CMV exposure. A later genetic analysis reported fewer N-insertions in productive TCRs among donors in an Asian-associated ancestry cluster than the roughly 670-donor mean. A later analysis associated roughly 17,000 TCR beta sequences with specific HLA alleles at a false discovery rate of 0.05. Correlated functional status among segregating V segments might be attributable to linkage disequilibrium, but an unknown experimental factor could not be ruled out. Approximately 18 rarely observed V segments, including chromosome 9 orphons, were excluded from the earlier analysis of approximately 500 of the donors because counts were too low. A further reported finding was that TCR beta sequences accurately predicted the HLA-A and HLA-B alleles for most subjects in the first cohort. The 87-base-pair reads could not distinguish some IMGT-functional V segments, including TRBV6-2 and TRBV6-3, so those segments were excluded. When HLA alleles, especially DR and DQ, strongly co-occurred, attributing TCR associations to individual alleles was difficult. Roughly uniform sequencing depth across donors was assumed in presence/absence analyses, although this assumption may not hold. In a later genetic analysis, a missense DCLRE1C variant was associated with V-gene and J-gene trimming of TCR beta chains, and the association was replicated in an independent cohort. In a later analysis, HLA-associated TCR beta chains showed more clonal expansion and lower generation probabilities than non-associated chains that were equally common. Across donors, most TCR sequences were observed very rarely, whereas some public TCRs were present in many individuals. In this cohort, only TCR beta chains were sequenced, and detectable features were limited by the absence of alpha or paired-chain data. In a later analysis, the rate of TCR association differed among HLA loci, with DRB1 alleles having the most associated TCRs and HLA-C alleles having the fewest. In both the original and validation cohorts, the classifier was reported to diagnose cytomegalovirus status with high specificity and sensitivity.

In total, over 600 healthy bone marrow donors made up the cohort. At the time of sampling, every cohort member was nominally healthy, though immune exposures that went unrecorded were likely present. The donor was CMV seronegative and belonged to the group of 352 seronegative cohort members. Every donor gave a peripheral blood sample, and the peripheral blood mononuclear cells from that sample were used for TCR beta sequencing. Genomic DNA extraction from the blood cell samples was performed with the Qiagen DNeasy Blood Extraction Kit. Libraries were made using the immunoSEQ multiplex PCR assay. For the multiplex PCR, a mixture combining 60 forward primers for TCR Vbeta segments and 13 reverse primers for TCR Jbeta segments was used. The CDR3 region of rearranged TCR beta genes was amplified from genomic DNA by a multiplex PCR assay. The amplified TCR beta libraries were sequenced on the Illumina HiSeq System as 87-base-pair reads. In the original analysis: Across the 640 or so repertoires, a later analysis counted around 80 million unique TCR beta chains, around 11 million of which were shared by at least two donors. Raw reads were error-corrected and collapsed into unique sequences by a nearest-neighbor algorithm in which closely related sequences were merged to remove PCR and sequencing errors. V, D and J gene segments were assigned by aligning CDR3 sequences to IMGT reference sequences. For a sequence to be retained, a match of at least six nucleotides was required to both a V gene segment and a J gene segment. A rearrangement was called productive if the CDR3 had no stop codons and remained in frame with V and J, and every other rearrangement was called non-productive. CDR3 was defined by IMGT convention, running from the second conserved V-encoded cysteine to the conserved J-encoded phenylalanine. The earlier analysis of roughly 590 of the donors excluded any sequence lacking an unambiguous match to a single V gene segment. An earlier analysis of some 500 of the donors classified V segments as functional when productive rearrangements were above 56.7% and as segregating when the standard deviation between donors was above 5%. A statistical classification framework was developed to diagnose cytomegalovirus status using the catalog of TCR beta chain sequences. In a later analysis, V and J genes were assigned by comparing TCR nucleotide sequences against IMGT/GENE-DB human TR gene sequences. The TCRdist pipeline was used in a later analysis to assign CDR3 sequences and most-parsimonious VDJ recombination scenarios. In a later analysis, each TCR beta chain was defined by its CDR3 amino acid sequence together with its V-gene family, and reads without a unique V-gene family were excluded. As a way to deal with suspected cross-contamination and a sequencing artifact, a later analysis dropped more than 500 nucleotide sequences that were highly shared and had low generation probability. A later analysis calculated a clonal expansion index for each public chain from normalized within-repertoire ranks of inferred template counts. In a later analysis, generation probabilities were computed with a VDJ recombination model fitted to out-of-frame rearrangements, and the resulting probabilities were checked against IGoR. A later analysis scored TCR-TCR, TCR-HLA and TCR-CMV co-occurrence with hypergeometric tests, applying a repertoire-size bias correction to TCR pairs. To estimate false discovery rates, a later analysis permuted the HLA or CMV assignments 20 times. In a later analysis, co-occurring TCRs were grouped using DBSCAN, with TCRdist sequence similarity added in when clustering inside HLA-allele-positive subsets. For co-occurrence clustering, repertoires with fewer than 30,000 or more than 120,000 public chains were excluded, along with about five repertoires with anomalous nucleotide sharing. Sourced from immuneACCESS, this table was stored by TCRdb with only in-frame sequences that have V and J called. A share of the clones is absent; for the studies checked, an unresolved V gene accounts for under half, and the remainder has no known explanation. The V and J calls and clone size come from that table; D and trimming were worked out from the DNA. This sample gives about 140,000 clones in total; 70% to 75% of them show up just once. The top ten clonotypes cover approximately 1.8% of the sample.

Based on the germline V gene, the CDR1 and CDR2 sequences are SGHRS and YFSETQ. V sheds 5 bases and J sheds 2 bases, leaving 10 bases between their ends. There are 14 amino acids in the CDR3, from cysteine to phenylalanine inclusive. CDR3 DNA only is kept here, 42 bases in frame from base 1. Sequenced material: PBMCs. The chain links TRBV5-1 with TRBJ2-2, with a tentative D gene TRBD2 over 6 matching bases. The receptor's source is a woman in her 30s in good health and CMV-seronegative. The DNA is TGCGCCAGCAGAGGGACTTTTAACACCGGGGAGCTGTTTTTT. This encodes CASRGTFNTGELFF.